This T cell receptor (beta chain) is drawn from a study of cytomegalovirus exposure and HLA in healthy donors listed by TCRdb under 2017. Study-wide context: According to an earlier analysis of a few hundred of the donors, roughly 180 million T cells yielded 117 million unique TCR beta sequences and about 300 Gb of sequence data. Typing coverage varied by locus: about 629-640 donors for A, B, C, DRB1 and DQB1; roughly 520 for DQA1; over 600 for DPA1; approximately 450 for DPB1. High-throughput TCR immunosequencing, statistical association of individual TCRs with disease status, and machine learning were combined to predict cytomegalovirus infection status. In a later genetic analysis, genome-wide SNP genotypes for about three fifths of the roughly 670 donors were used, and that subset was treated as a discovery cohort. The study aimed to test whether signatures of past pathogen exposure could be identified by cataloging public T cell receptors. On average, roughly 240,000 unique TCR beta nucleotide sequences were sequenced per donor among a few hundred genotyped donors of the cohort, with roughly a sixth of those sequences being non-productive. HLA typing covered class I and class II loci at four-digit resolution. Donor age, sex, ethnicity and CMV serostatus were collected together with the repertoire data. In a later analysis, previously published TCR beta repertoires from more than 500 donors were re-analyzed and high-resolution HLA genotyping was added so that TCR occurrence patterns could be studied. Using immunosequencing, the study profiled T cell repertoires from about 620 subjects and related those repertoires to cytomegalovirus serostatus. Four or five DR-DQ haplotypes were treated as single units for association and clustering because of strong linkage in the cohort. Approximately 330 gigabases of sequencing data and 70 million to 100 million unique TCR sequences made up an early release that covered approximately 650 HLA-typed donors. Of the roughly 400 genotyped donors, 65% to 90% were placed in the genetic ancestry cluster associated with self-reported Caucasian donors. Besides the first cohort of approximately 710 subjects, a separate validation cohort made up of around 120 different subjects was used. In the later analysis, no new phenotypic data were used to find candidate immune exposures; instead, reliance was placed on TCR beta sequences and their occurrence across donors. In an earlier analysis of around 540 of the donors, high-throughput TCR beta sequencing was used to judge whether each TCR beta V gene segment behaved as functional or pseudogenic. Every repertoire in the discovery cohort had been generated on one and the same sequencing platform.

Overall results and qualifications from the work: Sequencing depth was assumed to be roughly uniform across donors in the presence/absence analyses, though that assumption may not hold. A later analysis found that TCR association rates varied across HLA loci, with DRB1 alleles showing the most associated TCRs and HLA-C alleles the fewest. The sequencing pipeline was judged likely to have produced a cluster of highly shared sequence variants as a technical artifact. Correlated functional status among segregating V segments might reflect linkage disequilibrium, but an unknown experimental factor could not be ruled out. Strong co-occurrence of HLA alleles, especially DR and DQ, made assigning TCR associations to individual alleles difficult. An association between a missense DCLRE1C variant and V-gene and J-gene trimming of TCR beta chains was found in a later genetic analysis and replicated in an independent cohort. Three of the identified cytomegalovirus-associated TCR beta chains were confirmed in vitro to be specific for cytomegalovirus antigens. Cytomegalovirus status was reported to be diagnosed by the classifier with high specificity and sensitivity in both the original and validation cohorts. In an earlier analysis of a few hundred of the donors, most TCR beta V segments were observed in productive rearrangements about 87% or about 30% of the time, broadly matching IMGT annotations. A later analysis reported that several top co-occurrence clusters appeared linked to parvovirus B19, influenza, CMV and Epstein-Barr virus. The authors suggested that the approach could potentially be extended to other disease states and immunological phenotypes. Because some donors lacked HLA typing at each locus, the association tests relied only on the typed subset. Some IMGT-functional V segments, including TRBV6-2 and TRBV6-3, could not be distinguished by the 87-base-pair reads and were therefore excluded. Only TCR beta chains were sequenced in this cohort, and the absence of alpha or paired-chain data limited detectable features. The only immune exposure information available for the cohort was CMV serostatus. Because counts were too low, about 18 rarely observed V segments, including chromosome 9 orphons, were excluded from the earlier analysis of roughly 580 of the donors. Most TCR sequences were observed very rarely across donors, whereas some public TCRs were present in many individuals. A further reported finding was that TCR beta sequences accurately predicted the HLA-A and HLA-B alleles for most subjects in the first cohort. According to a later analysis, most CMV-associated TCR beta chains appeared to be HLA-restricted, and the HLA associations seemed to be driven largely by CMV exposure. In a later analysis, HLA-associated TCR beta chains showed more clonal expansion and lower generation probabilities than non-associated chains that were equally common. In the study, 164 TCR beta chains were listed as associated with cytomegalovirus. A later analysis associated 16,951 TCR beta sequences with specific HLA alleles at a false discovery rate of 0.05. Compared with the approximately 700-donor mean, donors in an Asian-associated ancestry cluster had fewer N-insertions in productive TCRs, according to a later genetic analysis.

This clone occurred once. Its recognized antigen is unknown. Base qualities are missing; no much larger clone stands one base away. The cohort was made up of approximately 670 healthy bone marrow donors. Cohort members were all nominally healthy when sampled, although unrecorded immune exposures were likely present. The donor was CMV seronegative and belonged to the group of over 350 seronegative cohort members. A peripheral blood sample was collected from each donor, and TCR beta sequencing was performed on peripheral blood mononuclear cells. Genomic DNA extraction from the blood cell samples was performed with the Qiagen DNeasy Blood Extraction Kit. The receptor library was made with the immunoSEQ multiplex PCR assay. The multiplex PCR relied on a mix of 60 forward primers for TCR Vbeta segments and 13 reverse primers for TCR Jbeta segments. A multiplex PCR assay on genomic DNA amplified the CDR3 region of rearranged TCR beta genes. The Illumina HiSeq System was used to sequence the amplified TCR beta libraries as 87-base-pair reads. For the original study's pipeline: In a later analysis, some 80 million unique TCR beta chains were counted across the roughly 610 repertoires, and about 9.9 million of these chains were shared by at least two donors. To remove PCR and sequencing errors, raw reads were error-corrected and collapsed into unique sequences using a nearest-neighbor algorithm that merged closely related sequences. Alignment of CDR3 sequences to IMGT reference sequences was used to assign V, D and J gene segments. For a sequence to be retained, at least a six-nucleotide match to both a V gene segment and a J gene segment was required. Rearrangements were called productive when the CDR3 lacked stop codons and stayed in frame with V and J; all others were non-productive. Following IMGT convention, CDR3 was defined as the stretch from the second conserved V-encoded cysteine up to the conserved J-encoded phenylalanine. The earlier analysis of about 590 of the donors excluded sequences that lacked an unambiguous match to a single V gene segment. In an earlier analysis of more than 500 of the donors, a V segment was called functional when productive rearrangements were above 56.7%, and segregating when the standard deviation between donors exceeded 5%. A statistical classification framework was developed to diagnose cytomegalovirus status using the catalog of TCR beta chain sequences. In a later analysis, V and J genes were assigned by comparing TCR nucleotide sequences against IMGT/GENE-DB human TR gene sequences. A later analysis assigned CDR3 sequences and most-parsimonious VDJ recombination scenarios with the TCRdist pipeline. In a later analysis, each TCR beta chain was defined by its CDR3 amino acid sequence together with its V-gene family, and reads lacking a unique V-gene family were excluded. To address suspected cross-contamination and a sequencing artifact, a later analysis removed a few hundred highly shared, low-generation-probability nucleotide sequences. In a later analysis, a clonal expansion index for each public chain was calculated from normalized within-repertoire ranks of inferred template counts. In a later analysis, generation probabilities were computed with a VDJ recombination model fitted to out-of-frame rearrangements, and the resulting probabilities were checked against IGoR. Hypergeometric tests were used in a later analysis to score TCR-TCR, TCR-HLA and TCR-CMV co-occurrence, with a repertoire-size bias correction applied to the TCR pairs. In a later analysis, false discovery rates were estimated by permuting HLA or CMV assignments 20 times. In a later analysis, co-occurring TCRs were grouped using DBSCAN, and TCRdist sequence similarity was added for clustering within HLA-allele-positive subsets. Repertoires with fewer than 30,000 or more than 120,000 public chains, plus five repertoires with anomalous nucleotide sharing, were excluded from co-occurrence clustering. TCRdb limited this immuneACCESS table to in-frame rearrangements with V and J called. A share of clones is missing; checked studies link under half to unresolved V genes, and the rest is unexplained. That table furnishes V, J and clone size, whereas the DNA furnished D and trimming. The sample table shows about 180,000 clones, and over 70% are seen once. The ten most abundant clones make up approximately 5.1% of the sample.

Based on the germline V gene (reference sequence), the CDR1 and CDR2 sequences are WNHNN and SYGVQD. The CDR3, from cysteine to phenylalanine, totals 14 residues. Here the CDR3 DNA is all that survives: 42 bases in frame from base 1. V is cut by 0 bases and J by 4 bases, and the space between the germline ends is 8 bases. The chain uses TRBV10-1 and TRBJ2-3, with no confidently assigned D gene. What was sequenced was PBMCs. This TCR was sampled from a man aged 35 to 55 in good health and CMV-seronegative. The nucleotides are TGCGCCAGCAGTGAGTCGAAAGCGTCAGATACGCAGTATTTT. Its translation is CASSESKASDTQYF.